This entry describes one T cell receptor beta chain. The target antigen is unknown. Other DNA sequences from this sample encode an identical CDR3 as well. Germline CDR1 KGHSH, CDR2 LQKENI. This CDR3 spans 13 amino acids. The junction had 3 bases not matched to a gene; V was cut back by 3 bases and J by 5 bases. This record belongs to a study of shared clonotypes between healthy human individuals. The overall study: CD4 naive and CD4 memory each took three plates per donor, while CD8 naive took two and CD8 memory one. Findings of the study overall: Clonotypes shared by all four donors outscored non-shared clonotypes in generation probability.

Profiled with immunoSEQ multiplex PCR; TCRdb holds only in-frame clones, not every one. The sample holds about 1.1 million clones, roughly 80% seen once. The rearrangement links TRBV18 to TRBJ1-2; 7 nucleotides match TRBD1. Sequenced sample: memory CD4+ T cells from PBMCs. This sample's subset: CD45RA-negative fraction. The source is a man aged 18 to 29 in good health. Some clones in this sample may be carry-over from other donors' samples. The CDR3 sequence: CASSPGQEYGYTF. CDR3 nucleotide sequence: TGTGCCAGCTCACCTGGACAGGAATATGGCTACACCTTC.